This T cell receptor beta chain was profiled in a study of beta chain features in type 1 diabetes. Across the whole study: Regarding age, gender and cell yields, patients proved similar to healthy donors. Regarding the study as a whole: Shorter TCRB CDR3s, moderately but significantly so, were found in Type 1 diabetes patients in all four CD4+ subsets.

On average, the one heparinised blood draw given by each donor was approximately 120 mL. This CDR3 has 13 amino acids. CDR1 MDHEN and CDR2 SYDVKM come from the germline V gene. The V and J ends lost 7 bases and 2 bases respectively, with 12 bases between them. A remark on this clone: The antigen is undetermined.

Expressed TCRB transcripts were sequenced, since all the RNA that had been isolated was reverse transcribed. The average read count of naive, central memory and regulatory T cell samples was about 3.3 million. Produced via immunoSEQ multiplex PCR; TCRdb's table is partial and in-frame only. This sample carries over 650,000 clones, about 14% of them seen once, and the ten largest clones take roughly 0.04%. The chain carries TRBV28 and TRBJ2-7; possibly TRBD2 for D (6 bases). The sequenced material came from naive CD4+ T cells from blood. This clonotype originated in a man between 18 and 29 years old with type 1 diabetes. The CDR3 nucleotides are TGTGCCAGCACCCGCGGGGTTACCTACGAGCAGTACTTC. Its protein is CASTRGVTYEQYF.